This T cell receptor beta chain was documented in a study of control samples from healthy donors and cancer patients. The assay was immunoSEQ multiplex PCR, and TCRdb's table has in-frame clones only and misses some. The repertoire holds just over 50,000 clones, with about 90% as singletons. With 8 bases removed from V and 3 bases from J, the gap between germline ends came to 5 bases. Germline CDR1 is SNHLY and CDR2 is FYNNEI. The CDR3 runs 11 residues. The V call is TRBV2, the J call TRBJ2-4; unclear D gene. The TCR was taken from a man aged 45 to 65 with head and neck cancer. The specimen was PBMCs. The CDR3 DNA sequence: TGTGCCAGCGGAGTCAAAAACATTCAGTACTTC. It encodes CASGVKNIQYF.